This T cell receptor beta chain emerged from a study of T cell responses to AZD1222 COVID-19 vaccine. Study outcomes and limitations: Spike was spanned by vaccine-associated CD4 TCRs, with dominance at 160-218 and 743-854. Mostly white British, mostly female donors; authors suggested clonal diversity may be underestimated.

In regard to this clone: What it recognizes is unknown.

Assay: immunoSEQ multiplex PCR; the TCRdb copy retains only in-frame clones and omits some. Among approximately 160,000 clones listed, about 90% were seen once. V was pared by 2 bases and J by 3 bases, with 11 bases between. CDR3 length: 14 amino acids. The V gene's germline CDR1 is SNHLY and CDR2 FYNNEI. Specimen: peripheral blood, collected on day 0 of AZD1222 vaccination. The V gene is TRBV2, the J gene TRBJ2-7, with D perhaps assigned TRBD1 or TRBD2 (5 bases each). The origin of this receptor is an adult in good health. CDR3 sequence: CASSETGTVYEQYF. CDR3 DNA: TGTGCCAGCAGTGAAACGGGGACGGTCTACGAGCAGTACTTC.